These T cell receptor beta chains were read from a single sample in a study of CD8 T cells in ankylosing spondylitis. One entry per CDR3 protein, called by TCRdb with MiXCR from the 5' RACE reads. The repertoire holds around 490,000 distinct CDR3 sequences, about 5% seen once, with around 3.4% in the top ten. The material sequenced was blood, either unsorted or a sorted T cell fraction (not recorded which). The receptors originated from a male donor with ankylosing spondylitis. Each CDR3 is given with its conserved first and last residue. A D gene is named only where the DNA matches it firmly. The size field reads once, few or many counts, or a class when the clone is expanded.

CDR3 DNA: TGCGCCAGCAGCTCAATTACAGAAGGTGAGCAGTTCTTC; CDR3 protein: CASSSITEGEQFF; D gene: -; J gene: TRBJ2-1; V gene: TRBV5-1; clone size: many
CDR3 DNA: TGCAGTGCCGCTGGGTGGAGGGGAGAGACCCAGTACTTC; CDR3 protein: CSAAGWRGETQYF; D gene: -; J gene: TRBJ2-5; V gene: TRBV20-1; clone size: many
CDR3 DNA: TGTGCCAGCAGGATCAGGTTATCCGTGGAGTTCTTC; CDR3 protein: CASRIRLSVEFF; D gene: -; J gene: TRBJ2-1; V gene: TRBV5-6; clone size: many
CDR3 DNA: TGCAGTGCTGGGAGCATTGCCGGGGGGGCCGGTGCAGACAATGAGCAGTTCTTC; CDR3 protein: CSAGSIAGGAGADNEQFF; D gene: TRBD2; J gene: TRBJ2-1; V gene: TRBV20-1; clone size: many
CDR3 DNA: TGCAGTGCTCCGTCTCCAAGGACAGGATCCTACGAGCAGTACTTC; CDR3 protein: CSAPSPRTGSYEQYF; D gene: TRBD1; J gene: TRBJ2-7; V gene: TRBV20-1; clone size: many
CDR3 DNA: TGCAGCGTTGAGCTAGCCAAAAACATTCAGTACTTC; CDR3 protein: CSVELAKNIQYF; D gene: -; J gene: TRBJ2-4; V gene: TRBV29-1; clone size: many
CDR3 DNA: TGTGCCAGCGGCTTCAGAGGGACAAGCTCCTATAATTCACCCCTCCACTTT; CDR3 protein: CASGFRGTSSYNSPLHF; D gene: -; J gene: TRBJ1-6; V gene: TRBV27; clone size: many
CDR3 DNA: TGCGCCAGCAGCCCGGGACTAGCGGGAGTAGGAGAGACCCAGTACTTC; CDR3 protein: CASSPGLAGVGETQYF; D gene: TRBD2; J gene: TRBJ2-5; V gene: TRBV4-1; clone size: many
CDR3 DNA: TGCAGTGCTAGAGACCAGACTGGGGAGGGTTTAGGAAAACTGTTTTTT; CDR3 protein: CSARDQTGEGLGKLFF; D gene: -; J gene: TRBJ1-4; V gene: TRBV20-1; clone size: many
CDR3 DNA: TGCGCCAGCAGCCAACGTCAAGCAGGAACTGAAGCTTTCTTT; CDR3 protein: CASSQRQAGTEAFF; D gene: -; J gene: TRBJ1-1; V gene: TRBV4-3; clone size: many
CDR3 DNA: TGTGCCAGCAGCTTAGTCGGGACAGAGTACTTC; CDR3 protein: CASSLVGTEYF; D gene: TRBD1; J gene: TRBJ2-7; V gene: TRBV7-9; clone size: many
CDR3 DNA: TGTGCCAGCAGATGGACTAGCGGGGGGTTGGATACGCAGTATTTT; CDR3 protein: CASRWTSGGLDTQYF; D gene: TRBD2; J gene: TRBJ2-3; V gene: TRBV11-2; clone size: many
CDR3 DNA: TGTGCCAGCAGGGTTGCAGGGGGTTTAGGCTACACCTTC; CDR3 protein: CASRVAGGLGYTF; D gene: TRBD1; J gene: TRBJ1-2; V gene: TRBV27; clone size: many
CDR3 DNA: TGTGCCAGCAGTTTCAGCGGGAGTCTGAACGAGCAGTACTTC; CDR3 protein: CASSFSGSLNEQYF; D gene: TRBD2; J gene: TRBJ2-7; V gene: TRBV27; clone size: many